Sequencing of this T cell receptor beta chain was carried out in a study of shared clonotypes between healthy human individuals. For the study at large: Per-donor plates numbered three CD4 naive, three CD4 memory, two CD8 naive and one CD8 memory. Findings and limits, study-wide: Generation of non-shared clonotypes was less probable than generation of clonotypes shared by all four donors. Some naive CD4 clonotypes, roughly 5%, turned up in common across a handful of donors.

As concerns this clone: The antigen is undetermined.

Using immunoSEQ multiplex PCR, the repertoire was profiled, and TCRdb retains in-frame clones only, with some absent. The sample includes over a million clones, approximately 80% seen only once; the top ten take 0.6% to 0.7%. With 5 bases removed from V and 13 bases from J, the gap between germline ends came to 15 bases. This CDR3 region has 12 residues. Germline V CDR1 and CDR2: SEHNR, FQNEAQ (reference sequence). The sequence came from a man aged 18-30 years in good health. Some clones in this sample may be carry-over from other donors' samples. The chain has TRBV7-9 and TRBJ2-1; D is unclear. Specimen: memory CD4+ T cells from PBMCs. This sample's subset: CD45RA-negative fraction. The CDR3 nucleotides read TGTGCCAGCAGCCCTTACACGGATCCCCAGTTCTTC. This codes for CASSPYTDPQFF.